There are a few counts of the clone carrying this T cell receptor beta chain. Its specificity is unknown. The data belong to a study of T cells after yellow fever vaccination. Study-wide points: The booster response re-showed most primary clones: around 96% CD4, approximately 90% CD8.

The V gene's germline CDR1 is SQVTM and CDR2 ANQGSEA. Losses at the gene ends were 6 bases for V and 3 bases for J; bases not matched to a gene: 2. The CDR3 has 12 amino acids. TCRdb fed the 5' RACE reads into MiXCR, producing one record per CDR3 protein. The table has fewer than 650,000 distinct CDR3 sequences, roughly a fifth seen once. The TCR originated in a man aged 18 to 30 who received the YFV17D yellow fever vaccine. V is TRBV29-1 and J is TRBJ2-5; 9 nucleotides match TRBD1. This specimen consisted of PBMCs, obtained about 21 days after the first yellow fever vaccination. The CDR3 region is CSVRTGEETQYF. CDR3 coding DNA: TGCAGCGTCCGGACAGGGGAAGAGACCCAGTACTTC.